This T cell receptor beta chain was sequenced during a study of cytomegalovirus exposure and HLA in healthy donors. Whole-study results and caveats: Later on, a genetic analysis was performed. It linked a missense variant in DCLRE1C with V- and J-gene trimming of TCR beta. Testing in vitro showed a few CMV-associated chains specific for CMV antigens. For cytomegalovirus status, the classifier reportedly gave diagnoses with high specificity and sensitivity. Apart from CMV serostatus, no immune exposure information was available.

Comment on this clone: The antigen is undetermined.

This CDR3 spans 15 amino acids. Germline V gene data show CDR1 as MNHNS and CDR2 as SASEGT. The PCR made use of 60 Vbeta and 13 Jbeta primers. Produced via immunoSEQ multiplex PCR; TCRdb's table is partial and in-frame only. The repertoire holds about 100,000 clones, roughly 75% seen once, with roughly 15% in the top ten. Material: PBMCs. The TCR originated in a male donor in good health and CMV-seropositive. V is TRBV6-1 and J is TRBJ2-5, with D perhaps TRBD1 (6 bases). The DNA end lines up better with TRBJ2-7; the J call may be wrong. Here the CDR3 reads CASRRGWGPTYEQYF. The CDR3 DNA sequence: TGTGCCAGCAGGAGGGGGTGGGGGCCTACCTACGAGCAGTACTTC.